This T cell receptor beta chain stems from a study of T cells in Graves' hyperthyroidism and ophthalmopathy. In the study overall: Peripheral blood sampling occurred at initial diagnosis, before any treatment.

In this sample, this clonotype turned up many times. Disease lasting under 3 months, a NOSPECS grade of at least 4, and a Clinical Activity Score of at least 3 were features of the ophthalmopathy patients. Thyroid ultrasound, orbital computed tomography, clinical symptoms, and serum thyroxine and TRAb underpinned diagnoses. Amplification of TCR beta CDR3 regions was performed using RNA transcripts as template. The HTBI primer set drove a first-round RT-PCR of the TCR CDR3. One entry per CDR3 protein results from TCRdb running MiXCR on the multiplex PCR reads. The sample includes about 530,000 distinct CDR3 sequences, 15% to 20% seen only once; the top ten take roughly 18%. Source material: blood. The receptor's source is a woman in her late teens or twenties with Graves' ophthalmopathy.

This CDR3 reads CASRPGNVGRYPWPQHF. In nucleotides, the CDR3 is TGTGCCAGCAGACCCGGTAACGTGGGGCGCTACCCCTGGCCCCAGCATTTT. V is TRBV6-2 or TRBV6-3 and J is TRBJ1-5; D is possibly TRBD1 (5 bases). V lost 6 bases to trimming and J lost 9 bases, with 27 bases between them. The CDR3 consists of 17 residues. Germline CDR1 MNHEY, CDR2 SVGEGT.